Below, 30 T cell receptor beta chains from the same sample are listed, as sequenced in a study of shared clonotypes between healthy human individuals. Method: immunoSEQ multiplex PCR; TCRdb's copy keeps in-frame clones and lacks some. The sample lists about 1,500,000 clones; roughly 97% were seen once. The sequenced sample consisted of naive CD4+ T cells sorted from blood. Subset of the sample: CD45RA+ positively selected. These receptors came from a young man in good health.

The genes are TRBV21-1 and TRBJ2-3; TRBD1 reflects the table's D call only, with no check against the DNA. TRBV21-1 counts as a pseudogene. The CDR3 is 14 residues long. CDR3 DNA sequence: TGTGCCGGCAGCGGTGACAGGGGCACAGATACGCAGTATTTT. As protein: CAGSGDRGTDTQYF.

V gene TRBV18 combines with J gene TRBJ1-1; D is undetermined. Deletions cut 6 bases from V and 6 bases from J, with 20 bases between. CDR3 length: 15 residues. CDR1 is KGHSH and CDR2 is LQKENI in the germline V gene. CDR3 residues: CASSPNEGPSPEAFF. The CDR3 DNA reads TGTGCCAGCTCGCCCAATGAGGGCCCTAGTCCTGAAGCTTTCTTT.

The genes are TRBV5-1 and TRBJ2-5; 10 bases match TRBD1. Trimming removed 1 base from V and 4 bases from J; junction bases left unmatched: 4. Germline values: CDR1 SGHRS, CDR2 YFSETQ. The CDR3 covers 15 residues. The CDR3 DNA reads TGCGCCAGCAGCTTGATGACAGGGGGCTCAGAGACCCAGTACTTC. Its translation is CASSLMTGGSETQYF.

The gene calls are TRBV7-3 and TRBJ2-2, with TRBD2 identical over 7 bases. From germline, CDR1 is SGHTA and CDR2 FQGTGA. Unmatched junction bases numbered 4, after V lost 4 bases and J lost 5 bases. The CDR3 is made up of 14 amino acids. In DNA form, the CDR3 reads TGTGCCAGCAGCTCCATTAGCGGGACCGGGGAGCTGTTTTTT. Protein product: CASSSISGTGELFF.

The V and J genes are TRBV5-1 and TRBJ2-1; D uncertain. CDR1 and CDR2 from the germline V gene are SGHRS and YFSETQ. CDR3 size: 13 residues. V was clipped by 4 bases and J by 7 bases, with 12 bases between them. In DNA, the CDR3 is TGCGCCAGCAGCGTTGGTTTCCGAAATGAGCAGTTCTTC. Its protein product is CASSVGFRNEQFF.

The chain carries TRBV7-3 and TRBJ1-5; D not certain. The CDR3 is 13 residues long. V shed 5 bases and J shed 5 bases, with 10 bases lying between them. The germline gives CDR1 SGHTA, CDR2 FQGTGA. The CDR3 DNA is TGTGCCAGCAGCGACGGGAGTCATCAGCCCCAGCATTTT. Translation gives CASSDGSHQPQHF.

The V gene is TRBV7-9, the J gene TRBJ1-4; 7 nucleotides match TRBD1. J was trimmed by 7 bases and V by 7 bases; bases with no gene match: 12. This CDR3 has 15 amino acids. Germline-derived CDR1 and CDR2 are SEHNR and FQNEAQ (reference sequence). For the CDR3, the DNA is TGTGCCAGCAACTCAAACAGGGGAAGAGGTGAAAAACTGTTTTTT. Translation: CASNSNRGRGEKLFF. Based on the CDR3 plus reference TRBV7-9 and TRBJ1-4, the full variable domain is DTGVSQNPRHKITKRGQNVTFRCDPISEHNRLYWYRQTLGQGPEFLTYFQNEAQLEKSRLLSDRFSAERPKGSFSTLEIQRTEQGDSAMYLCASNSNRGRGEKLFFGSGTQLSVL.

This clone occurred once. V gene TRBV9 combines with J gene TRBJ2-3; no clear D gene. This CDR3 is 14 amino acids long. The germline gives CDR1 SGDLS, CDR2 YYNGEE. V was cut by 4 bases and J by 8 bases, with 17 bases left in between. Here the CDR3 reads CASSPPPIAGTQYF. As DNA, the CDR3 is TGTGCCAGCAGCCCCCCCCCGATCGCCGGTACGCAGTATTTT.

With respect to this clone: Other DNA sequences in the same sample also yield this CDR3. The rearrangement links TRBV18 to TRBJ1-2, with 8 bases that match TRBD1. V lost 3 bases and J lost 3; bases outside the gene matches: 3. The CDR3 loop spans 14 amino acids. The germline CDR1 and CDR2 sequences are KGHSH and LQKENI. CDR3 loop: CASSPSGGDYGYTF. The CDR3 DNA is TGTGCCAGCTCACCGTCAGGGGGCGACTATGGCTACACCTTC.

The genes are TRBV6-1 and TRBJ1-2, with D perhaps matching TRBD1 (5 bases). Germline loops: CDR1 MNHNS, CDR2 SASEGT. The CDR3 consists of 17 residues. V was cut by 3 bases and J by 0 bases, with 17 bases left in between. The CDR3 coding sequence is TGTGCCAGCAGTGATCGTATTTTAAAAGGGGCTAACTATGGCTACACCTTC. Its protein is CASSDRILKGANYGYTF.

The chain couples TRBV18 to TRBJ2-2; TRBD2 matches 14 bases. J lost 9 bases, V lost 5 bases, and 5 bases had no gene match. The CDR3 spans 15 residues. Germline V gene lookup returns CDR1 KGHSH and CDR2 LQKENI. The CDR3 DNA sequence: TGTGCCAGCTCAGTCGGGACTAGCGGGAGCTGGGAGCTGTTTTTT. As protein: CASSVGTSGSWELFF.

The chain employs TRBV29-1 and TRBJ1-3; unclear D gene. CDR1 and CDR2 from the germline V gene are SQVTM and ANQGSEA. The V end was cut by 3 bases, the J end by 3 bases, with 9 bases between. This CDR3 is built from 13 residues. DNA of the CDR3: TGCAGCGTTGAGATAGCCTTTGGAAACACCATATATTTT. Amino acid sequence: CSVEIAFGNTIYF.

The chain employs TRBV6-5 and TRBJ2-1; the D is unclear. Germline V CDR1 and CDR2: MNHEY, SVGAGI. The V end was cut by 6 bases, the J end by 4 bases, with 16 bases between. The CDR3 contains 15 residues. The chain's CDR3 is CASRTGRGPYNEQFF. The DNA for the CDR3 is TGTGCCAGCAGGACCGGTCGCGGCCCTTACAATGAGCAGTTCTTC.

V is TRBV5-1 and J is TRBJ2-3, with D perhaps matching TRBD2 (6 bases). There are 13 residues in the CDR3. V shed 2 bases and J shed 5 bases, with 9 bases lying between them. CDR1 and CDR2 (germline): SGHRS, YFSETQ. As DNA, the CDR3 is TGCGCCAGCAGCTTCCGGGAGAGAGATACGCAGTATTTT. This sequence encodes CASSFRERDTQYF.

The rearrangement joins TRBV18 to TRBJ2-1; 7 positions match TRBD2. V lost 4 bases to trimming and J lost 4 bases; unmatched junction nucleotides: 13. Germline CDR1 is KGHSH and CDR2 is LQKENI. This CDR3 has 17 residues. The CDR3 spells CASSQGPRLATYNEQFF. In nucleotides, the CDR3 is TGTGCCAGCTCACAGGGACCACGACTAGCCACGTACAATGAGCAGTTCTTC.

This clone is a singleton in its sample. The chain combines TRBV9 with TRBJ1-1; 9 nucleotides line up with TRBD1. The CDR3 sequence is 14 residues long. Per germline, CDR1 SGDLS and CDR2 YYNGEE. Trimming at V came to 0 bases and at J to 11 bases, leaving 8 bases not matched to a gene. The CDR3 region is CASSVDWTGVGAFF. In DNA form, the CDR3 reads TGTGCCAGCAGCGTAGATTGGACAGGGGTAGGGGCTTTCTTT.

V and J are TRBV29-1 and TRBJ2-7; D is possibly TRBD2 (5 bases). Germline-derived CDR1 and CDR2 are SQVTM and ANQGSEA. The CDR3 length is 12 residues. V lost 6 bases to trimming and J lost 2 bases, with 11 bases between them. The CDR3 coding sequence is TGCAGCGTATCCGCGGGCGCCTACGAGCAGTACTTC. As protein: CSVSAGAYEQYF.

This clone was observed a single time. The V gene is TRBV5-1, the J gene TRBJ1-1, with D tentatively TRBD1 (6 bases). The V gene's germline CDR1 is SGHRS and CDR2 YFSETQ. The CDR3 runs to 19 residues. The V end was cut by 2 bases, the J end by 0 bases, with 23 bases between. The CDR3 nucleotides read TGCGCCAGCAGCTTAGCGGGTGGCAGGGGACATATAATGAACACTGAAGCTTTCTTT. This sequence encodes CASSLAGGRGHIMNTEAFF.

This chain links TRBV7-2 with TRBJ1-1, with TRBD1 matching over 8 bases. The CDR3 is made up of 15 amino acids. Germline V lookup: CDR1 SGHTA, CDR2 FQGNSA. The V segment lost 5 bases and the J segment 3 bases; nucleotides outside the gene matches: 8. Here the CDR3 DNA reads TGTGCCAGCAGCATATCAGGGGGCGCATACACTGAAGCTTTCTTT. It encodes CASSISGGAYTEAFF.

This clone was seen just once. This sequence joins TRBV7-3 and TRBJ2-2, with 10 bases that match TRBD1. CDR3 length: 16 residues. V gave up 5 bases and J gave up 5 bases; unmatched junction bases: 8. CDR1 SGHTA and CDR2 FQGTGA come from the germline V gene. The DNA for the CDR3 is TGTGCCAGCAGCCCGTCCGGGACAGGGGTAACCGGGGAGCTGTTTTTT. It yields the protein CASSPSGTGVTGELFF.

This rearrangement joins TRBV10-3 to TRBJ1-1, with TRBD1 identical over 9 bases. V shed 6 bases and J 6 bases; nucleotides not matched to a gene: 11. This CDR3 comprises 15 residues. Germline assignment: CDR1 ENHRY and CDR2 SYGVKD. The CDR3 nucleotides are TGTGCCATCAGCGCAGGACAGGGGATAATGGCTGAAGCTTTCTTT. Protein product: CAISAGQGIMAEAFF.

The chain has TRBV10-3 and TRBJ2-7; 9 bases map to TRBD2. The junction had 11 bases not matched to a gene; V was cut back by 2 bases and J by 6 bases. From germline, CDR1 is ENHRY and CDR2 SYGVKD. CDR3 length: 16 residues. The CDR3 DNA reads TGTGCCATCAGTGAGGTCGCGGCGGGAGGGCCGGGCGAGCAGTACTTC. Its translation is CAISEVAAGGPGEQYF.

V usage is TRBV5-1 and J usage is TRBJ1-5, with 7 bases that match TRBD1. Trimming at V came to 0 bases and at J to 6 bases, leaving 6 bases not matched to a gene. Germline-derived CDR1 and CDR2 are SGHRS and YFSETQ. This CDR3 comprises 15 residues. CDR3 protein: CASSLDGTASQPQHF. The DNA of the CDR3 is TGCGCCAGCAGCTTGGACGGGACAGCTAGTCAGCCCCAGCATTTT.

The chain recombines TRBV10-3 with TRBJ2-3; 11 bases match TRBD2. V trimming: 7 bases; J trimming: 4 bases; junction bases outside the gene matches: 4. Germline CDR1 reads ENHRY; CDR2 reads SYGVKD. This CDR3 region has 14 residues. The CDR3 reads CAIMAGLAADTQYF. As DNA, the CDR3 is TGTGCCATCATGGCGGGACTAGCGGCAGATACGCAGTATTTT.

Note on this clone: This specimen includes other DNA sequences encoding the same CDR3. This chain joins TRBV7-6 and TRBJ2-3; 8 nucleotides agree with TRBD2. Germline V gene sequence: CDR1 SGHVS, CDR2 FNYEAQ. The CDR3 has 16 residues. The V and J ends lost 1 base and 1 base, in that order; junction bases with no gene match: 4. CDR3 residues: CASSLGAGGGTDTQYF. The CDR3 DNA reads TGTGCCAGCAGCTTAGGGGCGGGAGGAGGCACAGATACGCAGTATTTT. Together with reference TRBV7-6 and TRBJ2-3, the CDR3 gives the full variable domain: GAGVSQSPRYKVTKRGQDVALRCDPISGHVSLYWYRQALGQGPEFLTYFNYEAQQDKSGLPNDRFSAERPEGSISTLTIQRTEQRDSAMYRCASSLGAGGGTDTQYFGPGTRLTVL.

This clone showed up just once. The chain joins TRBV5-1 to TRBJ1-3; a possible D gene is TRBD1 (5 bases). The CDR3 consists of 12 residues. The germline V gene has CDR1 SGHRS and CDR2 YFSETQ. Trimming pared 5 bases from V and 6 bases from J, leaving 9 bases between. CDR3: CASSRDANTIYF. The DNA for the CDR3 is TGCGCCAGCAGTCGGGACGCAAACACCATATATTTT.

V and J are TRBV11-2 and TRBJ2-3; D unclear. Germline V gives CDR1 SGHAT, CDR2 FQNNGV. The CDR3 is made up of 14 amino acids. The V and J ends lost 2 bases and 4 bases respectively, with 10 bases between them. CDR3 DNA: TGTGCCAGCAGCTTACTTGGTTTTCCAGATACGCAGTATTTT. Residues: CASSLLGFPDTQYF.

The CDR3: CASSEAWQAGRSQYF. The DNA for the CDR3 is TGTGCCAGCAGTGAAGCCTGGCAGGCAGGGCGATCCCAGTACTTC. This chain uses TRBV6-1 with TRBJ2-5; D is possibly TRBD1 (5 bases). The CDR3 sequence is 15 residues long. Germline V lookup: CDR1 MNHNS, CDR2 SASEGT. The ends were cut back, 0 bases at V and 9 bases at J, with 17 bases in the middle.

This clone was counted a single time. CDR3 residues: CASSLRKDGQGLYNEQFF. CDR3 DNA: TGTGCCAGCAGCTTAAGAAAAGACGGACAGGGGCTTTACAATGAGCAGTTCTTC. J is TRBJ2-1 and V is TRBV11-3, with 9 bases aligning to TRBD1. This CDR3 is built from 18 residues. Losses at the gene ends were 2 bases for V and 4 bases for J; bases not matched to a gene: 12. CDR1 SGHNT and CDR2 YENEEA come from the germline V gene.

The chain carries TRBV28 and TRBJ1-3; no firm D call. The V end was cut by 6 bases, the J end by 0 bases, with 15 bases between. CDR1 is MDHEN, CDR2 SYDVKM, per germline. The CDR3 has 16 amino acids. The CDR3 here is CASSLEGAYSGNTIYF. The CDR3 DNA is TGTGCCAGCAGCCTCGAGGGAGCGTACTCTGGAAACACCATATATTTT.